These 26 T cell receptor beta chains share one sample of origin, sequenced in a study of T cell changes during pregnancy in multiple sclerosis (dated by TCRdb to the late 2010s). The receptor library was made with the immunoSEQ multiplex PCR assay. TCRdb holds this immuneACCESS table with in-frame rearrangements only. Some clones are missing; in checked studies, unresolved V genes explain under half, and the rest has no known cause. For this sample the table gives tens of thousands of clones, of which roughly 94% were detected only once. The ten most abundant clones make up over 1.5% of the sample. This sample comprised peripheral blood, obtained in the third trimester of pregnancy. These receptor sequences come from a female donor with multiple sclerosis, enrolled in a pregnancy study.

The gene calls are TRBV10-2 and TRBJ2-7, with a tentative D call TRBD2 (7 bases). Per germline, CDR1 WSHSY and CDR2 SAAADI. Trimming pared 6 bases from V and 3 bases from J, leaving 12 bases between. This CDR3 is 13 amino acids long. The CDR3 protein is CASSEGDYYEQYF. DNA for the CDR3: TGCGCCAGCAGCGAGGGGGACTACTACGAGCAGTACTTC.

CDR3 nucleotides: TGCGCCAGCAGCCAATTAGCGGGACGCACAGATACGCAGTATTTT. Its protein is CASSQLAGRTDTQYF. The chain links TRBV4-1 to TRBJ2-3; 8 bases match TRBD2. This CDR3 region has 15 residues. After removal of 2 bases from V and 1 base from J, the junction contained 2 bases not matched to a gene. CDR1 is MGHRA, CDR2 YSYEKL, per germline.

The chain is built from TRBV15 and TRBJ1-4, with TRBD1 identical over 7 bases. V shed 4 bases, J shed 4 bases, and the junction held 6 bases outside the gene matches. Germline V CDR1 and CDR2: LNHNV, YYDKDF (reference sequence). This CDR3 has 15 residues. In nucleotides, the CDR3 is TGTGCCACCAGCAAAAACAGGGGATTTAATGAAAAACTGTTTTTT. Protein product: CATSKNRGFNEKLFF.

The chain employs TRBV18 and TRBJ2-5, with D possibly TRBD1 on 7 matching bases. Germline CDR1 reads KGHSH; CDR2 reads LQKENI. The CDR3 covers 14 residues. Deletions cut 3 bases from V and 6 bases from J, with 14 bases between. The CDR3 protein is CASSPSGGRKTQYF. The CDR3 DNA is TGTGCCAGCTCACCTTCAGGGGGGCGGAAGACCCAGTACTTC.

The chain joins TRBV6-1 to TRBJ2-5, with D tentatively TRBD2 (7 bases). This CDR3 is built from 14 residues. V was shortened by 10 bases and J by 1 base, with 16 bases between the two germline ends. CDR1 and CDR2 from the germline V gene are MNHNS and SASEGT. CDR3 DNA: TGTGCCATCAGATCGGGGGGCCTCCAAGAGACCCAGTACTTC. Its protein is CAIRSGGLQETQYF.

V is TRBV20-1 and J is TRBJ1-4; D gene ambiguous. There are 10 residues in the CDR3. Germline CDR1 and CDR2: DFQATT and SNEGSKA (reference sequence). Trimming stripped 5 bases from V and 10 bases from J, with 8 bases between. CDR3 region: CSAYGGKLFF. CDR3 sequence (DNA): TGCAGTGCTTACGGAGGAAAACTGTTTTTT.

V and J are TRBV25-1 and TRBJ2-7, with 13 bases matching TRBD2. Germline values: CDR1 MGHDK, CDR2 SYGVNS. The CDR3 extends over 15 amino acids. V lost 5 bases, J lost 4 bases, and 5 bases stayed unmatched. CDR3 in amino acids: CASSRTSGSLYEQYF. CDR3 DNA: TGTGCCAGCAGTCGGACTAGCGGGAGCCTTTACGAGCAGTACTTC.

The V gene is TRBV27, the J gene TRBJ2-1; possibly TRBD2 for D (5 bases). Deletions cut 0 bases from V and 0 bases from J, with 12 bases between. In germline, CDR1 is MNHEY, CDR2 SMNVEV (reference sequence). This CDR3 is 17 amino acids long. The CDR3 here is CASSLSIRTRSYNEQFF. In DNA, the CDR3 is TGTGCCAGCAGTTTATCGATAAGGACTCGCTCCTACAATGAGCAGTTCTTC.

The chain is built from TRBV28 and TRBJ1-2, with a weak D call TRBD1 (5 bases). The CDR3 covers 12 residues. Deletions cut 2 bases from V and 8 bases from J, with 9 bases between. Germline V gene sequence: CDR1 MDHEN, CDR2 SYDVKM. The CDR3 protein is CASSLAGRGYTF. The CDR3 nucleotides read TGTGCCAGCAGTTTAGCAGGGCGAGGCTACACCTTC.

The V call is TRBV13, the J call TRBJ2-7; TRBD1 matches at 8 bases. There are 15 residues in the CDR3. From germline, CDR1 is PRHDT and CDR2 FYEKMQ (reference sequence). With V trimmed by 5 bases and J by 1 base, 7 bases remained unmatched. The CDR3 loop reads CASSRRGLGSYEQYF. CDR3 sequence (DNA): TGTGCCAGCAGCCGCAGGGGGCTGGGGTCCTACGAGCAGTACTTC. The full variable domain, completed using reference TRBV13 and TRBJ2-7, is AAGVIQSPRHLIKEKRETATLKCYPIPRHDTVYWYQQGPGQDPQFLISFYEKMQSDKGSIPDRFSAQQFSDYHSELNMSSLELGDSALYFCASSRRGLGSYEQYFGPGTRLTVT.

The chain links TRBV7-3 to TRBJ1-6; 10 bases are a match to TRBD1. The ends lost 9 bases at V and 0 bases at J; junction bases unmatched: 2. There are 15 residues in the CDR3. The germline V gene encodes CDR1 SGHTA and CDR2 FQGTGA. Here the CDR3 DNA reads TGTGCCAGGGACAGGGGGAGCTCCTATAATTCACCCCTCCACTTT. Residues: CARDRGSSYNSPLHF.

The J gene is TRBJ2-1, the V gene TRBV30; TRBD2 is a possible D gene (6 bases). Germline CDR1 and CDR2: GTSNPN and SVGIG (reference sequence). The CDR3 length is 11 residues. Between the trimmed V and J ends, which lost 0 bases and 13 bases, there was a span of 10 bases. CDR3 loop: CAWSVGLPQFF. In DNA, the CDR3 is TGTGCCTGGAGTGTGGGACTCCCTCAGTTCTTC.

The genes are TRBV27 and TRBJ1-2; possible D gene TRBD1, 5 bases. There are 17 residues in the CDR3. Between the trimmed V and J ends, which lost 6 bases and 3 bases, there was a span of 23 bases. The germline CDR1 and CDR2 sequences are MNHEY and SMNVEV (reference sequence). This chain's CDR3 is CASRPYRDYKGDYGYTF. CDR3 coding DNA: TGTGCCAGCAGACCGTACCGGGACTACAAAGGGGACTATGGCTACACCTTC.

The V and J genes are TRBV28 and TRBJ2-7; 13 bases match TRBD2. Trimming took 10 bases from V and 4 from J; bases not matched to a gene: 13. There are 16 residues in the CDR3. Germline V lookup: CDR1 MDHEN, CDR2 SYDVKM. CDR3 bases: TGTGCCACCGGGGATCCGGGACTAGCGGGGAGGTACGAGCAGTACTTC. Amino acids: CATGDPGLAGRYEQYF.

V usage is TRBV11-3 and J usage is TRBJ2-2, with a tentative D call TRBD2 (5 bases). Germline loops: CDR1 SGHNT, CDR2 YENEEA. The CDR3 loop spans 13 amino acids. V lost 1 base to trimming and J lost 5 bases, with 5 bases between them. As DNA, the CDR3 is TGTGCCAGCAGCTTAGCGGGGACCGGGGAGCTGTTTTTT. This sequence encodes CASSLAGTGELFF.

The rearrangement links TRBV5-6 to TRBJ1-4; TRBD1 aligns across 9 bases. The germline V gene encodes CDR1 SGHDT and CDR2 YYEEEE. This CDR3 contains 15 residues. With V trimmed by 4 bases and J by 6 bases, 7 bases remained unmatched. CDR3 bases: TGTGCCAGCAGCGGGGGACAGGGTCTTTATGAAAAACTGTTTTTT. This sequence encodes CASSGGQGLYEKLFF.

This clone has just one count. The V gene is TRBV18, the J gene TRBJ2-7, with 10 bases identical to TRBD2. There are 14 residues in the CDR3. CDR1 and CDR2 from the germline V gene are KGHSH and LQKENI. After removal of 6 bases from V and 6 bases from J, the junction contained 8 bases not matched to a gene. CDR3 amino acids: CASSPSGGAVEQYF. In DNA form, the CDR3 reads TGTGCCAGCTCCCCGAGCGGGGGGGCCGTCGAGCAGTACTTC.

The genes are TRBV19 and TRBJ2-1; D gene uncertain. V lost 4 bases, J lost 6 bases, and 7 bases lay in between. CDR1 is LNHDA, CDR2 SQIVND, per germline (reference sequence). This CDR3 has 12 residues. DNA of the CDR3: TGTGCCAGTAGTAGTACGGGCAATGAGCAGTTCTTC. It yields the protein CASSSTGNEQFF.

The chain has TRBV7-2 and TRBJ2-3; D call uncertain. Trimming shortened V by 0 bases and J by 0 bases, and 4 bases separated the two germline ends. The CDR3 has 14 amino acids. CDR1 is SGHTA and CDR2 is FQGNSA in the germline V gene. CDR3: CASSLAHSTDTQYF. The CDR3 DNA reads TGTGCCAGCAGCTTAGCCCATAGCACAGATACGCAGTATTTT.

The V and J genes are TRBV27 and TRBJ1-3; D remains ambiguous. Germline values: CDR1 MNHEY, CDR2 SMNVEV (reference sequence). The CDR3 consists of 13 residues. The V and J ends lost 5 bases and 4 bases respectively, with 9 bases between them. The chain's CDR3 is CASSPDFGNTIYF. The CDR3, as DNA: TGTGCCAGCAGTCCGGACTTCGGAAACACCATATATTTT.

The chain has TRBV28 and TRBJ2-7; D is undetermined. This CDR3 comprises 15 residues. The V gene's germline CDR1 is MDHEN and CDR2 SYDVKM. Trimming shortened V by 3 bases and J by 0 bases, and 12 bases separated the two germline ends. CDR3 protein: CASSFGQAFSYEQYF. The CDR3 nucleotides read TGTGCCAGCAGTTTCGGCCAGGCCTTCTCCTACGAGCAGTACTTC.

V is TRBV27 and J is TRBJ2-1; the match to TRBD1 covers 10 bases. This CDR3 is built from 15 residues. After removal of 6 bases from V and 6 bases from J, the junction contained 8 bases not matched to a gene. Germline CDR1 is MNHEY and CDR2 is SMNVEV (reference sequence). For the CDR3, the DNA is TGTGCCAGCAGGCGACAGGGGGCCGCCTCCAATGAGCAGTTCTTC. Its protein is CASRRQGAASNEQFF.

This CDR3 is CASSQGTNTEAFF. In DNA form, the CDR3 reads TGTGCCAGCAGTCAGGGGACGAACACTGAAGCTTTCTTT. V usage is TRBV6-1 and J usage is TRBJ1-1; D possibly corresponds to TRBD1 (6 bases). CDR3 length equals 13 residues. Germline CDR1 reads MNHNS; CDR2 reads SASEGT. The germline V and J ends were trimmed by 5 bases and 1 base, with 8 bases remaining between them.

The gene calls are TRBV4-1 and TRBJ1-2, with 9 nucleotides matching TRBD1. Germline CDR1 is MGHRA and CDR2 is YSYEKL. V lost 3 bases to trimming and J lost 5 bases; unmatched junction nucleotides: 16. This CDR3 comprises 18 residues. CDR3 residues: CASSHRRDRAKQGYGYTF. The CDR3 nucleotides are TGCGCCAGCAGCCACCGCCGGGACAGGGCGAAACAGGGGTATGGCTACACCTTC.

The chain has TRBV19 and TRBJ1-5; TRBD1 is a possible D gene (5 bases). This CDR3 has 17 residues. Looked up from germline, CDR1 is LNHDA and CDR2 is SQIVND (reference sequence). Trimming removed 5 bases from V and 2 bases from J, with 19 bases in between. The CDR3 here is CASSPLWVTEGNQPQHF. In DNA form, the CDR3 reads TGTGCCAGTAGTCCCCTGTGGGTGACAGAGGGCAATCAGCCCCAGCATTTT.

V gene TRBV11-1 combines with J gene TRBJ2-1, with a tentative D call TRBD1 (5 bases). Germline loops: CDR1 SGHAT, CDR2 FQDESV (reference sequence). The CDR3 has 16 residues. V was clipped by 0 bases and J by 2 bases, with 11 bases between them. The CDR3 here is CASSLALTEPYNEQFF. DNA of the CDR3: TGTGCCAGCAGCTTAGCGTTGACAGAACCCTACAATGAGCAGTTCTTC.